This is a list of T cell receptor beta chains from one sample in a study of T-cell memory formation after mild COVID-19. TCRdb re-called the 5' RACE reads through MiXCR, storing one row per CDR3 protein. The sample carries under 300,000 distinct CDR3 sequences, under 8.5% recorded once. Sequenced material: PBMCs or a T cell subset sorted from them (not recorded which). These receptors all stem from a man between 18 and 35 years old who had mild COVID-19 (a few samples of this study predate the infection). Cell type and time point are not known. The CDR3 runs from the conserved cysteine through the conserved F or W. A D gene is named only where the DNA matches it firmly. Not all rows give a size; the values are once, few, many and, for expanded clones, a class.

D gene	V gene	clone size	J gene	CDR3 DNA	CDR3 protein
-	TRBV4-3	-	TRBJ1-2	TGCGCCAGCAGCCCAGATCCGGTCTATGGCTACACCTTC	CASSPDPVYGYTF
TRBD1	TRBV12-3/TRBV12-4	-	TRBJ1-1	TGTGCCAGCAGCTTCGCGGACAGGTGGAACACTGAAGCTTTCTTT	CASSFADRWNTEAFF
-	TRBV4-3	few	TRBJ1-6	TGCGCCAGCAGCCCACCCGGGGGGTCACCCCTCCACTTT	CASSPPGGSPLHF
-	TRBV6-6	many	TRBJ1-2	TGTGCCAGCACCATTAGGGGCAGGACCTATGGCTACACCTTC	CASTIRGRTYGYTF
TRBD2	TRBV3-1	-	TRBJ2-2	TGTGCCAGCAGCCGACTAGCGGGGTATAACACCGGGGAGCTGTTTTTT	CASSRLAGYNTGELFF
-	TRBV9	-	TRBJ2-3	TGTGCCAGCAGCGCTCGAGAGGGACAACGCACAGATACGCAGTATTTT	CASSAREGQRTDTQYF
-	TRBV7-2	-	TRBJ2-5	TGTGCCAGCAGCTTATTCTCGTCAGGGGAGACCCAGTACTTC	CASSLFSSGETQYF
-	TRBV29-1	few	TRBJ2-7	TGCAGCGTAGTTGGGGGGCCATCCTACGAGCAGTACTTC	CSVVGGPSYEQYF
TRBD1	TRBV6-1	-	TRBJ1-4	TGTGCCAGCAGTGAATTGGGACAGGGGCGTGAAAAACTGTTTTTT	CASSELGQGREKLFF
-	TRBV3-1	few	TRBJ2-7	TGTGCCAGCAGCCAAGAGAAGGAGCAGTACTTC	CASSQEKEQYF
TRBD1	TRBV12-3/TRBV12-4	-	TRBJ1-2	TGTGCCAGCAATTCCCCGGACAGGGGGCTCTATGGCTACACCTTC	CASNSPDRGLYGYTF